A single T cell receptor beta chain is shown here with its context. Its antigen is undetermined. TCR beta CDR3 regions were amplified from RNA. First-round RT-PCR targeting the TCR CDR3 was performed with the HTBI primer set. TCRdb used MiXCR to reprocess the multiplex PCR reads, holding one entry per CDR3 protein. The sample consists of approximately 640,000 distinct CDR3 sequences, just under 45% of them appearing once. The V end lost 1 base, the J end lost 2 bases, and 8 bases lay between the germline ends. This CDR3 is built from 15 residues. Germline lookup yields CDR1 MGHRA and CDR2 YSYEKL. The sample originates from a study of T cells in Graves' hyperthyroidism and ophthalmopathy. Study-wide results and caveats: Model predictions of ophthalmopathy came a median roughly 6.7 months before onset. Blood held most thyroid clonotypes expanded above 0.001 frequency.

The sequencing input was peripheral blood or thyroid tissue (not recorded which). The chain carries TRBV4-1 and TRBJ2-2; D perhaps matches TRBD2 (6 bases). This TCR derives from an adult man with Graves' disease, either hyperthyroidism or ophthalmopathy (not recorded which). In nucleotides, the CDR3 is TGCGCCAGCAGCCAAGCAACTAGCAACACCGGGGAGCTGTTTTTT. Its protein product is CASSQATSNTGELFF.